This T cell receptor (beta chain) originates from a study of CD8+CD57+ T cells in acquired aplastic anemia. Study information: The average for DNA from sorted CD4+ and CD8+ cells was 2.5 to 4 ug. Study-wide points: Researchers reported that CD8+ Simpson's diversity was not significantly different in patients versus controls. Some 30 was the count of CD8+ CDR3 sequences that patients shared with controls.

Genomic DNA served as template for TCR beta VDJ and CDR3 profiling. TCRdb itself ran the reads through MiXCR, one entry per CDR3 protein. The sample has 200,000 to 300,000 distinct CDR3 sequences; approximately 79% are singletons. The patients chosen for sequencing had shown expansion of CD8+CD57+ cells (detected by flow cytometry). Each of the patients presented with severe acquired aplastic anemia. Germline CDR1 SGHTA, CDR2 FQGNSA. The CDR3 is made up of 12 amino acids, end residues included. To note about this clonotype: What it binds is not known. Here the CDR3 omits its conserved ending phenylalanine or tryptophan, so a read error is the likely source. The DNA is omitted, as the CDR3 cannot be located on it reliably, and the CDR3 follows TCRdb's listing.

Source material: sorted CD4+, CD8+, or CD8+CD57+ T cells (not recorded which) from PBMCs. The chain couples TRBV7-2 to TRBJ2-2. The clonotype was recovered from a human donor with aplastic anemia. CDR3: CASSLAPGAVFH.